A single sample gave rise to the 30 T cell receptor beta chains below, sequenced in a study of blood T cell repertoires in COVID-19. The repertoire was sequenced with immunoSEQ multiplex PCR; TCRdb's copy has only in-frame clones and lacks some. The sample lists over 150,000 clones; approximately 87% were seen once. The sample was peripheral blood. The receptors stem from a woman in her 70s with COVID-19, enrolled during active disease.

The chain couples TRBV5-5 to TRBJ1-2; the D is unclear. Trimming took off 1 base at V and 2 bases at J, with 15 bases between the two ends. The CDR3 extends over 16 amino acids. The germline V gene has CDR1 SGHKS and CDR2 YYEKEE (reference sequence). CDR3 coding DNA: TGTGCCAGCAGCTTGAGTCACTTGCGGGGAAACTATGGCTACACCTTC. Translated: CASSLSHLRGNYGYTF.

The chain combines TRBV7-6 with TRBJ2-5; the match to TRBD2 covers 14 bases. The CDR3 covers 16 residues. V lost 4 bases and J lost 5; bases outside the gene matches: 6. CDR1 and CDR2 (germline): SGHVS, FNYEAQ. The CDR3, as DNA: TGTGCCAGCAGCTCCCGACTAGCGGGGGGGGCGGAGACCCAGTACTTC. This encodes CASSSRLAGGAETQYF.

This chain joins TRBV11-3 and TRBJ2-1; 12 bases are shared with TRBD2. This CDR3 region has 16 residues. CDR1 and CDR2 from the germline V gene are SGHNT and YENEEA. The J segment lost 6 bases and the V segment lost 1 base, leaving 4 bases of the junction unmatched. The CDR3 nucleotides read TGTGCCAGCAGCTTAGTATCTAGCGGGGGGGGCAATGAGCAGTTCTTC. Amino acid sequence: CASSLVSSGGGNEQFF.

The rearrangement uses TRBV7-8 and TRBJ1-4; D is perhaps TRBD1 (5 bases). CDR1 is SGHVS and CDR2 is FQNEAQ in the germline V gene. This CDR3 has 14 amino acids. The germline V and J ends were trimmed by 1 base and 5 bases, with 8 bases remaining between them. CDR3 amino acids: CASSLVRQNEKLFF. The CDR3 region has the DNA TGTGCCAGCAGCTTAGTCAGACAGAATGAAAAACTGTTTTTT.

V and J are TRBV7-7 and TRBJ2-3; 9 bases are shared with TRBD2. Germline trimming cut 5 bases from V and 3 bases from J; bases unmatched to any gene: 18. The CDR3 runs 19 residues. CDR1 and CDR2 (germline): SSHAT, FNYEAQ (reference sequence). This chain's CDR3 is CASSPHEVGLAGLTDTQYF. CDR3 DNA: TGTGCCAGCAGCCCCCACGAGGTAGGGCTAGCGGGGCTAACAGATACGCAGTATTTT.

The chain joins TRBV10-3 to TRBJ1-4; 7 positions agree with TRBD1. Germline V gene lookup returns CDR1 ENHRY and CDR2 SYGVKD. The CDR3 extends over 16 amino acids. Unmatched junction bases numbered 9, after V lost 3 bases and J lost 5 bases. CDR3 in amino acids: CAISDRGRGSNEKLFF. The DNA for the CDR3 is TGTGCCATCAGTGATCGCGGCAGGGGGTCGAATGAAAAACTGTTTTTT.

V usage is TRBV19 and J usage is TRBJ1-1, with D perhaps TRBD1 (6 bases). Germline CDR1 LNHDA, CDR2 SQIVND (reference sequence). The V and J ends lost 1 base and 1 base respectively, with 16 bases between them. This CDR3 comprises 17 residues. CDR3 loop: CASSIVGVGAANTEAFF. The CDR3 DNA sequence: TGTGCCAGTAGTATAGTGGGTGTGGGGGCAGCGAACACTGAAGCTTTCTTT.

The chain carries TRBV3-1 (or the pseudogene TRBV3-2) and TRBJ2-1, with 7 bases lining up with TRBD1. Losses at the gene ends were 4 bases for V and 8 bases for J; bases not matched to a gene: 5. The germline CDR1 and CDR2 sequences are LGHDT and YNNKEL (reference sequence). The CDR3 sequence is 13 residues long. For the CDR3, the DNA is TGTGCCAGCAGCCTCGTGACAGGGTATGAGCAGTTCTTC. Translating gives CASSLVTGYEQFF.

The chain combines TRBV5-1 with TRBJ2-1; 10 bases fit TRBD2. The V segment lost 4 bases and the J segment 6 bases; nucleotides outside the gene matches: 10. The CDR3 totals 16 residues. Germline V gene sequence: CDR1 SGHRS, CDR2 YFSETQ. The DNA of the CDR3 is TGCGCCAGCAGCATCCAACCGGGACTAGCGCCCAATGAGCAGTTCTTC. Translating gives CASSIQPGLAPNEQFF.

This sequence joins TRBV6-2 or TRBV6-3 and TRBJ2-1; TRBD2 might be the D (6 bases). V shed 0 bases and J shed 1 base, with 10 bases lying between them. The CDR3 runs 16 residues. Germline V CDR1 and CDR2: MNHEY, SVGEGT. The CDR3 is CASSYSARGSYNEQFF. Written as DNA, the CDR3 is TGTGCCAGCAGTTACTCGGCGCGGGGTTCCTACAATGAGCAGTTCTTC.

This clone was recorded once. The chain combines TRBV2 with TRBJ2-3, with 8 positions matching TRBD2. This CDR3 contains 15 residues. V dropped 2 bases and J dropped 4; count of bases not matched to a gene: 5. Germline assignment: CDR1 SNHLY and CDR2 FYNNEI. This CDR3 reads CASSELAGRADTQYF. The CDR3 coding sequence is TGTGCCAGCAGTGAATTAGCGGGGCGAGCAGATACGCAGTATTTT.

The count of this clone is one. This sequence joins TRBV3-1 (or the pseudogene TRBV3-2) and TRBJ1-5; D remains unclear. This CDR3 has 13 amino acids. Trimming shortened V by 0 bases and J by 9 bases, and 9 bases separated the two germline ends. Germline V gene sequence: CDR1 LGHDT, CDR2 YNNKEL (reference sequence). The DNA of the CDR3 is TGTGCCAGCAGCCAAGATTTTGCGGGGCCCCAGCATTTT. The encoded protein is CASSQDFAGPQHF.

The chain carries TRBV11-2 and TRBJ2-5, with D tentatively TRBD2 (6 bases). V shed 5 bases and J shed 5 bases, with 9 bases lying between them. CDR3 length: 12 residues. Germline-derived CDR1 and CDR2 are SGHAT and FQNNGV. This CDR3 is CASSLLAETQYF. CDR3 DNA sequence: TGTGCCAGCAGCCTGCTAGCGGAGACCCAGTACTTC.

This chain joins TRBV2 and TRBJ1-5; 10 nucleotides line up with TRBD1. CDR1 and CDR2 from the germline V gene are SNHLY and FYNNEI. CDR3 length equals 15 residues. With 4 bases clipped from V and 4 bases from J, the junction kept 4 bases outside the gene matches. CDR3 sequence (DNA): TGTGCCAGCAGTGCCCGGGACAGGGGAAATCAGCCCCAGCATTTT. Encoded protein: CASSARDRGNQPQHF.

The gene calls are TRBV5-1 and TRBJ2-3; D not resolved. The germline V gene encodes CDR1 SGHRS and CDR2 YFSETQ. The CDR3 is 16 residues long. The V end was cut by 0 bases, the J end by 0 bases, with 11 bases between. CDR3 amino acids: CASSLALAASTDTQYF. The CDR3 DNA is TGCGCCAGCAGCTTGGCATTAGCCGCTAGCACAGATACGCAGTATTTT.

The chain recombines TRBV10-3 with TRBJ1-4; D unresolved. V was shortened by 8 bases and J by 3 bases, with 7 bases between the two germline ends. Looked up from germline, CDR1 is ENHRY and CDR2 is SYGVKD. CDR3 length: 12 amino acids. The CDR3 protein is CAISLANEKLFF. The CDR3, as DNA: TGTGCCATCTCACTAGCTAATGAAAAACTGTTTTTT.

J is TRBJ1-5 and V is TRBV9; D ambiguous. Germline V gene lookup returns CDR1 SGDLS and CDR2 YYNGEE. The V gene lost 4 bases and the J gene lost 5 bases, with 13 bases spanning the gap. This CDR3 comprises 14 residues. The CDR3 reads CASSLQPEDQPQHF. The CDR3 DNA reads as TGTGCCAGCAGCCTCCAGCCGGAGGATCAGCCCCAGCATTTT.

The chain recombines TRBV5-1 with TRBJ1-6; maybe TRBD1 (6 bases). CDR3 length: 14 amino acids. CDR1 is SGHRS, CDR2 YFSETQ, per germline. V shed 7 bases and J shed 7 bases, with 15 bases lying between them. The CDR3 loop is CASRGQIENSPLHF. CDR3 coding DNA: TGCGCCAGCCGAGGACAGATTGAAAATTCACCCCTCCACTTT.

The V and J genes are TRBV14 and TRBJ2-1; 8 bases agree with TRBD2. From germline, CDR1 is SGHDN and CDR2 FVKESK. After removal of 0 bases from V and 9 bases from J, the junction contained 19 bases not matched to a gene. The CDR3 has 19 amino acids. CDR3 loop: CASSQEITKAGLVGVEQFF. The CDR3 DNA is TGTGCCAGCAGCCAAGAGATCACTAAGGCGGGACTAGTGGGTGTTGAGCAGTTCTTC.

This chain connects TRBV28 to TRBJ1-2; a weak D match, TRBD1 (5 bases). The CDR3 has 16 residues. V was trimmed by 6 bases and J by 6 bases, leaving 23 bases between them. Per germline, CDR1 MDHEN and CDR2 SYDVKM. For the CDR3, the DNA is TGTGCCAGCAGCTCTCTTTCGGGACGGGGGGAGAATGGCTACACCTTC. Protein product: CASSSLSGRGENGYTF.

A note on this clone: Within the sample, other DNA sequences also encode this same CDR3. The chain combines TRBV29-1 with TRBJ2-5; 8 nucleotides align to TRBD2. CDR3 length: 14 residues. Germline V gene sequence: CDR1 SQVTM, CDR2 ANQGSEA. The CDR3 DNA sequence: TGCCGGGTTGGGGCCCCGGGGGGGGCCGAGACCCAGTACTTC. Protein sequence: CRVGAPGGAETQYF.

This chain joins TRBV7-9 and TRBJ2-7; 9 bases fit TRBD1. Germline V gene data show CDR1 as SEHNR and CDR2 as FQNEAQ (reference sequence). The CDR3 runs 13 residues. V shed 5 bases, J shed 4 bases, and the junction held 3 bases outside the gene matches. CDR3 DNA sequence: TGTGCCAGCAGCCCCGGGACAGGGTACGAGCAGTACTTC. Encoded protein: CASSPGTGYEQYF.

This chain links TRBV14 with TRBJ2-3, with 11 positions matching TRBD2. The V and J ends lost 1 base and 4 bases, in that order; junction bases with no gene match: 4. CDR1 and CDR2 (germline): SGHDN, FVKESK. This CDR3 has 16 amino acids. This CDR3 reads CASSQGLAGRSDTQYF. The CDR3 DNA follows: TGTGCCAGCAGCCAAGGACTAGCGGGGAGATCAGATACGCAGTATTTT.

The CDR3: CASTKGRMNTEAFF. The CDR3 DNA reads TGTGCCAGTACCAAGGGGCGGATGAACACTGAAGCTTTCTTT. The chain links TRBV19 to TRBJ1-1; D might be TRBD1 (5 bases). The V end lost 7 bases, the J end lost 0 bases, and 12 bases lay between the germline ends. The length of the CDR3 is 14 residues. Germline CDR1 LNHDA, CDR2 SQIVND (reference sequence).

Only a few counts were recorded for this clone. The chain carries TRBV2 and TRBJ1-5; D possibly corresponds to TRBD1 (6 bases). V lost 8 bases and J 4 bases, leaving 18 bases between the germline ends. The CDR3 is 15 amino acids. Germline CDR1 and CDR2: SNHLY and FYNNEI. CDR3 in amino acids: CASGRGAVENQPQHF. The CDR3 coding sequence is TGTGCCAGCGGGAGGGGGGCCGTGGAGAATCAGCCCCAGCATTTT.

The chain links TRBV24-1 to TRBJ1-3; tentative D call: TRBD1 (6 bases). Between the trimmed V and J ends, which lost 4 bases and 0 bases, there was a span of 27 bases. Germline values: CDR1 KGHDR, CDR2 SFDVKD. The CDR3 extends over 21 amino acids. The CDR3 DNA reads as TGTGCCACCAGTGACCCTCCCCACCAGGACAGAACTACCTTCTCTGGAAACACCATATATTTT. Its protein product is CATSDPPHQDRTTFSGNTIYF.

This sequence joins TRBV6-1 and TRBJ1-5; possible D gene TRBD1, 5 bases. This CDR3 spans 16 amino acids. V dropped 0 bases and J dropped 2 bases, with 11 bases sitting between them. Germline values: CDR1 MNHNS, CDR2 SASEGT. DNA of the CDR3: TGTGCCAGCAGTGAAGCGCGGAAAGGGGGCAATCAGCCCCAGCATTTT. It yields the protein CASSEARKGGNQPQHF.

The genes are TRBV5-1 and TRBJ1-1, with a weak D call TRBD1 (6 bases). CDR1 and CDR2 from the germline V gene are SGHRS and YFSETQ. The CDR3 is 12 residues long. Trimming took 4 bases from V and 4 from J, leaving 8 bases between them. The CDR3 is CASSQGGTEAFF. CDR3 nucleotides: TGCGCCAGCAGCCAAGGGGGCACTGAAGCTTTCTTT.

CDR3 loop: CASSTGWGSGAANTGELFF. The DNA for the CDR3 is TGTGCCAGTAGTACGGGCTGGGGGAGCGGGGCAGCGAACACCGGGGAGCTGTTTTTT. The chain employs TRBV19 and TRBJ2-2; 7 bases match TRBD2. The CDR3 has 19 residues. CDR1 LNHDA and CDR2 SQIVND come from the germline V gene (reference sequence). V lost 4 bases, J lost 0 bases, and 14 bases stayed unmatched.

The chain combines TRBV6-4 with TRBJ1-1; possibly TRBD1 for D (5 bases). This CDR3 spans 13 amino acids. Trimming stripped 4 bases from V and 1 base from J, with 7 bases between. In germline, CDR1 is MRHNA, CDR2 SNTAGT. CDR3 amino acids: CASSADTNTEAFF. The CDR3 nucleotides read TGTGCCAGCAGTGCGGACACGAACACTGAAGCTTTCTTT.